The present entry profiles one T cell receptor (beta chain) with its context. This sample was included in a study of shared clonotypes between healthy human individuals. Sequenced by immunoSEQ multiplex PCR; TCRdb stores in-frame clones only, minus some. The sample yields some 580,000 clones, 95% to 98% seen once. Naive CD8 cells, CD45RO-negative and positively selected for CCR7, excluded terminally differentiated effector memory CD45RA+ cells. The study enrolled healthy HIV-negative adults without recent acute infections or vaccinations as donors. The receptor comes from a man under 40 in good health. The sample consisted of naive CD8+ T cells sorted from blood.

The CDR3 bases are TGTGCCAGCAGCTCCACTAGCGGGGGTTCCTTTTCTATCTACGAGCAGTACTTC. This sequence encodes CASSSTSGGSFSIYEQYF. The rearrangement links TRBV7-9 to TRBJ2-7; 11 nucleotides agree with TRBD2. Germline values: CDR1 SEHNR, CDR2 FQNEAQ (reference sequence). The CDR3 has 18 residues. Trimming cost V 4 bases and J 3 bases; bases outside gene matches: 14.